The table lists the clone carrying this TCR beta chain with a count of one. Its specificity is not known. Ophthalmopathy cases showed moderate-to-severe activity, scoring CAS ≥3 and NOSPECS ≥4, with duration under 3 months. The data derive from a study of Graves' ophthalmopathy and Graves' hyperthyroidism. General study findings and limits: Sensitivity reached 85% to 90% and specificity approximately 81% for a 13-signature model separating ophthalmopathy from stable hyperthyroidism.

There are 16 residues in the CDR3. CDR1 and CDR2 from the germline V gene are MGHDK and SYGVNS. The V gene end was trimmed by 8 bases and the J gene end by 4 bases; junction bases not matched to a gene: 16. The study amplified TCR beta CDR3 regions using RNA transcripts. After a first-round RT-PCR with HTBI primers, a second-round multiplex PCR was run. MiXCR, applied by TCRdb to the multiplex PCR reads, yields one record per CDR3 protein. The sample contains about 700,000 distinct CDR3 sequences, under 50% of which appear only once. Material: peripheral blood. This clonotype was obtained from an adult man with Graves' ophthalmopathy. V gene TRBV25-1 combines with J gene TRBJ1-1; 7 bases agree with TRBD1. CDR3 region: CASSPGTVRAGTEAFF. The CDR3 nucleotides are TGTGCCAGCTCGCCAGGGACAGTCCGCGCGGGCACTGAAGCTTTCTTT.